The 30 T cell receptor beta chains below were found in one sample sequenced in a study of immune evolution from preneoplasia to lung adenocarcinoma. The table came from immunoSEQ multiplex PCR; TCRdb's copy has only in-frame clones and leaves some out. Among over 4,500 clones listed, roughly four fifths were seen once. The sequencing input was FFPE minimally invasive lung adenocarcinoma tissue. The receptor set was obtained from a person aged 55-80 years with lung adenocarcinoma.

The V gene is TRBV7-9, the J gene TRBJ2-2; D is perhaps TRBD1 (5 bases). Trimming removed 1 base from V and 5 bases from J, with 11 bases in between. Looked up from germline, CDR1 is SEHNR and CDR2 is FQNEAQ (reference sequence). The CDR3 spans 15 residues. CDR3 nucleotide sequence: TGTGCCAGCAGCTTAGTGGGGCCTATTACCGGGGAGCTGTTTTTT. Translation gives CASSLVGPITGELFF.

CDR3: CASSRSGEVSNEQFF. The CDR3 DNA follows: TGCGCCAGCAGCCGGAGCGGGGAGGTCTCCAATGAGCAGTTCTTC. This sequence joins TRBV5-1 and TRBJ2-1, with 7 nucleotides matching TRBD2. The J segment lost 6 bases and the V segment lost 4 bases, leaving 10 bases of the junction unmatched. CDR1 is SGHRS and CDR2 is YFSETQ in the germline V gene. The CDR3 has 15 residues.

V is TRBV7-3 and J is TRBJ2-7, with D maybe TRBD1 (6 bases). V was trimmed by 3 bases and J by 3 bases, leaving 15 bases between them. CDR1 and CDR2 (germline): SGHTA, FQGTGA. CDR3 length: 15 amino acids. Here the CDR3 DNA reads TGTGCCAGCAGCTTGGGGGCAGGGGTGGGCTACGAGCAGTACTTC. Its translation: CASSLGAGVGYEQYF.

The chain carries TRBV6-5 and TRBJ1-1; a possible D gene is TRBD1 (5 bases). Germline CDR1 reads MNHEY; CDR2 reads SVGAGI. The CDR3 consists of 15 residues. V was trimmed by 7 bases and J by 1 base, leaving 16 bases between them. CDR3 in amino acids: CASTIGGNGNTEAFF. The DNA for the CDR3 is TGTGCCAGCACCATCGGGGGAAATGGGAACACTGAAGCTTTCTTT.

The V and J genes are TRBV30 and TRBJ2-2; TRBD2 aligns across 14 bases. V shed 4 bases and J 6 bases; nucleotides not matched to a gene: 7. The CDR3 has 16 residues. CDR1 is GTSNPN, CDR2 SVGIG, per germline (reference sequence). The CDR3 sequence is CAWIPGTSGRAGELFF. CDR3 sequence (DNA): TGTGCCTGGATTCCCGGGACTAGCGGGAGAGCCGGGGAGCTGTTTTTT.

The count of this clone is one. The chain employs TRBV29-1 and TRBJ2-2; possible D gene TRBD1, 6 bases. V was pared by 7 bases and J by 7 bases, with 25 bases between. CDR1 is SQVTM and CDR2 is ANQGSEA in the germline V gene. The CDR3 length is 16 residues. Here the CDR3 reads CSAAKIVVGGVGELFF. Written as DNA, the CDR3 is TGCAGCGCCGCGAAGATTGTGGTAGGGGGTGTCGGGGAGCTGTTTTTT.

CDR3 sequence: CASNRLGQGVNEAFF. CDR3 DNA: TGTGCCAGCAACAGACTGGGACAGGGGGTTAATGAAGCTTTCTTT. This chain links TRBV11-1 with TRBJ1-1, with 11 bases identical to TRBD1. The germline V gene has CDR1 SGHAT and CDR2 FQDESV (reference sequence). The V segment lost 7 bases and the J segment 7 bases; nucleotides outside the gene matches: 11. This CDR3 comprises 15 residues.

Written as DNA, the CDR3 is TGTGCCAGTAGTCCTCTCGGGACTAACACCGGGGAGCTGTTTTTT. Its translation: CASSPLGTNTGELFF. The chain links TRBV19 to TRBJ2-2; maybe TRBD2 (6 bases). The CDR3 contains 15 residues. The V end was cut by 5 bases, the J end by 2 bases, with 12 bases between. Germline CDR1 is LNHDA and CDR2 is SQIVND (reference sequence).

This clone is a singleton in its sample. This chain connects TRBV6-1 to TRBJ2-2; D possibly matches TRBD1 or TRBD2 (6 bases each). The ends were cut back, 7 bases at V and 6 bases at J, with 18 bases in the middle. The CDR3 covers 15 residues. Per the germline V gene, CDR1 is MNHNS and CDR2 is SASEGT. CDR3 amino acids: CASKEGGVVSGELFF. In DNA form, the CDR3 reads TGTGCCAGCAAAGAGGGGGGCGTAGTCTCCGGGGAGCTGTTTTTT.

This rearrangement joins TRBV10-3 to TRBJ1-2; possibly TRBD1 for D (6 bases). Germline V gene data show CDR1 as ENHRY and CDR2 as SYGVKD. The V end was cut by 11 bases, the J end by 1 base, with 17 bases between. This CDR3 has 14 residues. The CDR3: CAPPSGTLNYGYTF. The CDR3 nucleotides are TGTGCCCCCCCCTCCGGGACACTTAACTATGGCTACACCTTC.

V is TRBV2 and J is TRBJ2-3; D possibly corresponds to TRBD2 (6 bases). Germline V gene sequence: CDR1 SNHLY, CDR2 FYNNEI. Trimming took 8 bases from V and 1 from J, leaving 13 bases between them. The length of the CDR3 is 14 residues. CDR3: CASHYSGGTDTQYF. The CDR3 coding sequence is TGTGCCAGCCACTACTCGGGGGGCACAGATACGCAGTATTTT.

The chain combines TRBV9 with TRBJ2-1; perhaps TRBD1 as D (5 bases). Trimming cost V 3 bases and J 8 bases, with 18 bases left between them. This CDR3 region has 15 residues. Germline V gene lookup returns CDR1 SGDLS and CDR2 YYNGEE. The CDR3 DNA sequence: TGTGCCAGCAGCGCCGGAGTTATAGGGGCGGATGAGCAGTTCTTC. Its protein product is CASSAGVIGADEQFF.

This clone has just one count. The rearrangement joins TRBV14 to TRBJ1-4; D is ambiguous. Trimming took 3 bases from V and 7 from J, leaving 9 bases between them. This CDR3 is built from 13 residues. From germline, CDR1 is SGHDN and CDR2 FVKESK. The DNA for the CDR3 is TGTGCCAGCAGCCAGGCGTGGAGTGAAAAACTGTTTTTT. The encoded protein is CASSQAWSEKLFF.

The chain is built from TRBV6-6 and TRBJ2-3; 8 bases map to TRBD2. Trimming removed 2 bases from V and 2 bases from J; junction bases left unmatched: 3. Germline V gene lookup returns CDR1 MNHNY and CDR2 SVGAGI (reference sequence). This CDR3 has 15 residues. The CDR3 DNA sequence: TGTGCCAGCAGTTACACGGGAGGGCCCACAGATACGCAGTATTTT. Translation: CASSYTGGPTDTQYF.

The V call is TRBV9, the J call TRBJ1-2; no clear D. V lost 4 bases to trimming and J lost 8 bases, with 18 bases between them. The CDR3 extends over 14 amino acids. Germline V CDR1 and CDR2: SGDLS, YYNGEE. This CDR3 is CASSLDLGGGGYTF. The CDR3, as DNA: TGTGCCAGCAGCCTTGATCTCGGTGGTGGAGGCTACACCTTC.

The rearrangement joins TRBV7-6 to TRBJ2-7; possibly TRBD1 for D (5 bases). Germline CDR1 reads SGHVS; CDR2 reads FNYEAQ. V was trimmed by 3 bases and J by 5 bases, leaving 20 bases between them. The CDR3 sequence is 16 residues long. CDR3: CASSFSVQGKENEQYF. The CDR3 DNA sequence: TGTGCCAGCAGCTTTAGTGTCCAGGGTAAGGAAAACGAGCAGTACTTC.

This clone appeared a few times. The V gene is TRBV5-1, the J gene TRBJ2-2, with D unclear. The V gene's germline CDR1 is SGHRS and CDR2 YFSETQ. The CDR3 loop spans 14 amino acids. Trimming left V 7 bases short and J 1 base short, with 11 bases between. CDR3 sequence: CASRRVLNTGELFF. The CDR3, as DNA: TGCGCCAGCCGACGGGTTCTGAACACCGGGGAGCTGTTTTTT.

The chain has TRBV2 and TRBJ2-3; perhaps D is TRBD1 or TRBD2 (5 bases each). V dropped 6 bases and J dropped 7 bases, with 14 bases sitting between them. The germline V gene encodes CDR1 SNHLY and CDR2 FYNNEI. The CDR3 extends over 13 amino acids. The DNA of the CDR3 is TGTGCCAGCAGCCTCGGGGCCTCATATACGCAGTATTTT. It codes for CASSLGASYTQYF.

This clone occurred a few times. Different DNA sequences within this sample yield the same CDR3. This chain joins TRBV11-2 and TRBJ1-1, with 9 nucleotides matching TRBD1. Per germline, CDR1 SGHAT and CDR2 FQNNGV. Trimming cost V 6 bases and J 5 bases; bases outside gene matches: 7. The CDR3 is 14 amino acids. DNA of the CDR3: TGTGCCAGCAGGTCGGGACAGGGCCGTACTGAAGCTTTCTTT. It yields the protein CASRSGQGRTEAFF.

This chain connects TRBV6-1 to TRBJ2-7; D tentatively fits TRBD1 or TRBD2 (5 bases each). CDR1 is MNHNS and CDR2 is SASEGT in the germline V gene. The CDR3 runs 14 residues. V was shortened by 8 bases and J by 0 bases, with 14 bases between the two germline ends. CDR3 loop: CASSRGTFSYEQYF. Here the CDR3 DNA reads TGTGCCAGCTCGAGAGGGACCTTCTCCTACGAGCAGTACTTC.

The chain employs TRBV5-4 and TRBJ2-7, with TRBD2 matching 7 bases. Germline V gives CDR1 SGHNT, CDR2 YYREEE (reference sequence). The length of the CDR3 is 16 residues. J gave up 2 bases and V 4 bases, and 12 bases lay outside the gene matches. The CDR3 coding sequence is TGTGCCAGCAGCACGCCGCACAGCGGGACCGCCTACGAGCAGTACTTC. Translating it yields CASSTPHSGTAYEQYF.

This sequence joins TRBV9 and TRBJ1-1; possibly TRBD1 for D (6 bases). Germline values: CDR1 SGDLS, CDR2 YYNGEE. V shed 3 bases and J shed 3 bases, with 15 bases lying between them. This CDR3 is built from 15 residues. The CDR3 bases are TGTGCCAGCAGCGGGGGGACATTAGGTGACACTGAAGCTTTCTTT. This gives the protein CASSGGTLGDTEAFF.

The CDR3 sequence: CASTYRVGRVTGELFF. CDR3 DNA: TGTGCCAGCACCTACAGGGTTGGTCGAGTTACCGGGGAGCTGTTTTTT. The chain couples TRBV5-6 to TRBJ2-2; the D gene is possibly TRBD1 (6 bases). The CDR3 contains 16 residues. Germline assignment: CDR1 SGHDT and CDR2 YYEEEE. Between the trimmed V and J ends, which lost 6 bases and 5 bases, there was a span of 20 bases.

V gene TRBV27 combines with J gene TRBJ2-2; maybe TRBD1 (5 bases). The CDR3 runs 16 residues. The ends were cut back, 3 bases at V and 0 bases at J, with 11 bases in the middle. From germline, CDR1 is MNHEY and CDR2 SMNVEV (reference sequence). CDR3 sequence (DNA): TGTGCCAGCAGTTTCCGACAGACCGCGAACACCGGGGAGCTGTTTTTT. Its protein is CASSFRQTANTGELFF.

The V and J genes are TRBV5-4 and TRBJ2-1; TRBD2 agrees at 7 bases. The CDR3 is made up of 13 amino acids. V was pared by 4 bases and J by 15 bases, with 13 bases of the junction left unmatched. Looked up from germline, CDR1 is SGHNT and CDR2 is YYREEE (reference sequence). Here the CDR3 reads CASSGWRLAGMFF. CDR3 DNA: TGTGCCAGCAGCGGGTGGAGACTAGCAGGGATGTTCTTC.

The chain joins TRBV19 to TRBJ2-3, with TRBD1 as a possible D gene (5 bases). Trimming shortened V by 6 bases and J by 6 bases, and 19 bases separated the two germline ends. The CDR3 is 15 amino acids. From germline, CDR1 is LNHDA and CDR2 SQIVND (reference sequence). CDR3 in amino acids: CASSEGPSRADTQYF. The CDR3 bases are TGTGCCAGTAGCGAAGGGCCCTCCAGGGCGGATACGCAGTATTTT. Looking up the rest from reference TRBV19 and TRBJ2-3 gives the full variable domain: DGGITQSPKYLFRKEGQNVTLSCEQNLNHDAMYWYRQDPGQGLRLIYYSQIVNDFQKGDIAEGYSVSREKKESFPLTVTSAQKNPTAFYLCASSEGPSRADTQYFGPGTRLTVL.

The V call is TRBV5-1, the J call TRBJ2-3; D is perhaps TRBD2 (5 bases). From germline, CDR1 is SGHRS and CDR2 YFSETQ. CDR3 length: 14 amino acids. V gave up 5 bases and J gave up 3 bases, with 13 bases separating them. CDR3 protein: CASRFDRGTDTQYF. The CDR3 nucleotides are TGCGCCAGCAGATTCGACCGAGGGACAGATACGCAGTATTTT.

The chain employs TRBV29-1 and TRBJ2-7; 7 nucleotides match TRBD2. The CDR3 extends over 14 amino acids. J gave up 0 bases and V 6 bases, and 8 bases lay outside the gene matches. Per the germline V gene, CDR1 is SQVTM and CDR2 is ANQGSEA. The CDR3 DNA reads as TGCAGCGTGGGGGTGGGCGGGAGCTCCTACGAGCAGTACTTC. Protein product: CSVGVGGSSYEQYF.

Only a few counts were recorded for this clone. The CDR3 sequence: CASSLAGTGDEKLFF. The CDR3 nucleotides are TGCGCCAGCAGCTTGGCCGGGACAGGGGATGAAAAACTGTTTTTT. The chain combines TRBV5-1 with TRBJ1-4; TRBD1 agrees at 10 bases. This CDR3 has 15 amino acids. The J segment lost 6 bases and the V segment lost 0 bases, leaving 2 bases of the junction unmatched. Germline V gene lookup returns CDR1 SGHRS and CDR2 YFSETQ.

The chain has TRBV19 and TRBJ2-7, with TRBD2 matching over 12 bases. The CDR3 extends over 17 amino acids. Germline V gene data show CDR1 as LNHDA and CDR2 as SQIVND (reference sequence). The V and J ends lost 5 bases and 5 bases, in that order; junction bases with no gene match: 13. CDR3 in amino acids: CASSPTSGGSQPHEQYF. The CDR3, as DNA: TGTGCCAGTAGTCCGACTAGCGGGGGTTCTCAACCGCACGAGCAGTACTTC.